A single sample is the source of the 31 T cell receptor beta chains below, sequenced in a study of blood T cell repertoires in COVID-19 (dated by TCRdb to 2019 to 2021). The library was built by means of the immunoSEQ multiplex PCR assay. What TCRdb holds here is the immuneACCESS table cut down to in-frame rearrangements. Part of the clones is not present; checked against another copy, under half of the missing clones reflect an unresolved V gene, and the others are unexplained. In all, the sample holds some 150,000 clones, and 83% of those were seen once. The top ten clones comprise 9% to 13% of the sample. Sequencing was done on a sample of peripheral blood. The receptors stem from a woman aged 55-69 years with COVID-19, enrolled during active disease.

The sample holds a few counts of this clone. V is TRBV29-1 and J is TRBJ1-1, with D tentatively TRBD1 (6 bases). The germline CDR1 and CDR2 sequences are SQVTM and ANQGSEA. The V gene lost 6 bases and the J gene lost 3 bases, with 14 bases spanning the gap. This CDR3 region has 13 residues. CDR3 loop: CSVVTPGDTEAFF. CDR3 nucleotides: TGCAGCGTCGTAACCCCAGGGGACACTGAAGCTTTCTTT.

The chain is built from TRBV7-9 and TRBJ2-1; no clear D. The CDR3 is made up of 21 amino acids. Trimming pared 7 bases from V and 1 base from J, leaving 32 bases between. The germline V gene has CDR1 SEHNR and CDR2 FQNEAQ (reference sequence). The CDR3 DNA reads as TGTGCCAGCACTCACCGAGCCCTCGGCCAAGAGAAAACACAGTCCTACAATGAGCAGTTCTTC. It yields the protein CASTHRALGQEKTQSYNEQFF.

The rearrangement uses TRBV19 and TRBJ1-5; TRBD1 might be the D (5 bases). This CDR3 region has 14 residues. Deletions cut 6 bases from V and 3 bases from J, with 12 bases between. Germline V gene sequence: CDR1 LNHDA, CDR2 SQIVND (reference sequence). The CDR3 reads CASSLTGNNQPQHF. The CDR3 nucleotides are TGTGCCAGTAGCCTCACAGGCAACAATCAGCCCCAGCATTTT.

This chain uses TRBV11-1 with TRBJ1-1; 7 nucleotides match TRBD1. CDR1 is SGHAT and CDR2 is FQDESV in the germline V gene (reference sequence). With 5 bases clipped from V and 7 bases from J, the junction kept 1 base outside the gene matches. The CDR3 sequence is 11 residues long. DNA of the CDR3: TGTGCCAGCAGCAGGACAGGTGAAGCTTTCTTT. Translated: CASSRTGEAFF.

The chain combines TRBV4-1 with TRBJ2-5; TRBD2 is a possible D gene (6 bases). The CDR3 runs 13 residues. Trimming took 4 bases from V and 5 from J, leaving 11 bases between them. Germline assignment: CDR1 MGHRA and CDR2 YSYEKL. This chain's CDR3 is CASSLAVGETQYF. The CDR3 coding sequence is TGCGCCAGCAGCCTAGCGGTGGGGGAGACCCAGTACTTC.

The chain employs TRBV11-3 and TRBJ2-1; 7 bases agree with TRBD1. This CDR3 contains 14 residues. In germline, CDR1 is SGHNT, CDR2 YENEEA. Trimming cost V 5 bases and J 5 bases; bases outside gene matches: 6. In nucleotides, the CDR3 is TGTGCCAGCAGCCCTCGGGACAGCAACAATGAGCAGTTCTTC. This sequence encodes CASSPRDSNNEQFF.

The V gene is TRBV25-1, the J gene TRBJ2-1; TRBD1 might be the D (6 bases). CDR1 is MGHDK and CDR2 is SYGVNS in the germline V gene. The CDR3 is made up of 15 amino acids. Trimming took off 2 bases at V and 6 bases at J, with 14 bases between the two ends. CDR3 in amino acids: CASSEATGLGNEQFF. CDR3 DNA sequence: TGTGCCAGCAGTGAAGCGACAGGTCTGGGCAATGAGCAGTTCTTC.

This clone was found once. One junction end does not reproduce the germline sequence, and a read error may be involved. This chain uses TRBV7-7 with TRBJ2-5, with D maybe TRBD1 (5 bases). Germline CDR1 and CDR2: SSHAT and FNYEAQ (reference sequence). The length of the CDR3 is 14 residues. The CDR3 DNA is TGTGCTAGCAGCCCACATCAGGGACAAGAGACCCAGTACTTC. This sequence encodes CASSPHQGQETQYF.

J is TRBJ2-4 and V is TRBV19; no reliable D call. The CDR3 sequence is 13 residues long. Germline CDR1 reads LNHDA; CDR2 reads SQIVND (reference sequence). V was pared by 5 bases and J by 7 bases, with 12 bases between. The CDR3 here is CASSVSDQNIQYF. In DNA form, the CDR3 reads TGTGCCAGTAGTGTCAGTGATCAGAACATTCAGTACTTC.

The chain joins TRBV19 to TRBJ1-5, with D perhaps TRBD1 (5 bases). Trimming shortened V by 5 bases and J by 4 bases, and 24 bases separated the two germline ends. This CDR3 is 18 amino acids long. CDR1 LNHDA and CDR2 SQIVND come from the germline V gene (reference sequence). The CDR3 sequence: CASSAGRLSGVPNQPQHF. In DNA form, the CDR3 reads TGTGCCAGTAGTGCCGGGAGGCTTTCGGGGGTGCCGAATCAGCCCCAGCATTTT.

The chain couples TRBV29-1 to TRBJ1-1; TRBD1 matches at 7 bases. Germline trimming cut 6 bases from V and 5 bases from J; bases unmatched to any gene: 6. The CDR3 spans 12 residues. Germline values: CDR1 SQVTM, CDR2 ANQGSEA. CDR3 DNA: TGCAGCGTACAGGGGATGGGGACTGAAGCTTTCTTT. Translated, it gives CSVQGMGTEAFF.

V gene TRBV30 combines with J gene TRBJ2-5, with TRBD1 as a possible D gene (6 bases). Germline lookup yields CDR1 GTSNPN and CDR2 SVGIG (reference sequence). Trimming took 3 bases from V and 5 from J, leaving 13 bases between them. This CDR3 has 13 residues. The DNA of the CDR3 is TGTGCCTGGAGAGGGGCCCAGGGGGAGACCCAGTACTTC. Amino acids: CAWRGAQGETQYF.

The rearrangement uses TRBV19 and TRBJ1-2, with no clear D. V was cut by 3 bases and J by 2 bases, with 7 bases left in between. There are 13 residues in the CDR3. Germline CDR1 reads LNHDA; CDR2 reads SQIVND (reference sequence). CDR3 coding DNA: TGTGCCAGTAGTATGAGTTTAAACTATGGCTACACCTTC. Its translation is CASSMSLNYGYTF.

The J gene is TRBJ1-1, the V gene TRBV11-2, with 7 bases lining up with TRBD1. Germline V gene lookup returns CDR1 SGHAT and CDR2 FQNNGV. The CDR3 is 17 amino acids. J gave up 4 bases and V 0 bases, and 11 bases lay outside the gene matches. The chain's CDR3 is CASSLEYYVAGGTEAFF. CDR3 sequence (DNA): TGTGCCAGCAGCTTAGAATATTATGTGGCAGGGGGCACTGAAGCTTTCTTT.

This chain links TRBV6-5 with TRBJ1-1, with a possible D match to TRBD1 (6 bases). Deletions cut 7 bases from V and 3 bases from J, with 15 bases between. Germline CDR1 and CDR2: MNHEY and SVGAGI. This CDR3 comprises 14 residues. The CDR3 protein is CASKGNREYTEAFF. As DNA, the CDR3 is TGTGCCAGCAAGGGCAACAGGGAGTACACTGAAGCTTTCTTT.

V usage is TRBV18 and J usage is TRBJ1-1; 7 bases line up with TRBD1. This CDR3 has 18 residues. Losses at the gene ends were 4 bases for V and 5 bases for J; bases not matched to a gene: 19. Germline CDR1 is KGHSH and CDR2 is LQKENI. In DNA form, the CDR3 reads TGTGCCAGCTCACTCTCCCTCGGAGGGGGCGGGAAGGATACTGAAGCTTTCTTT. This gives the protein CASSLSLGGGGKDTEAFF.

V and J are TRBV15 and TRBJ2-4; 8 bases map to TRBD2. V trimming: 3 bases; J trimming: 4 bases; junction bases outside the gene matches: 8. Germline lookup yields CDR1 LNHNV and CDR2 YYDKDF (reference sequence). The CDR3 runs 16 residues. The CDR3 DNA sequence: TGTGCCACCAGCAGTCAGACGGGAGGGGATAAAAACATTCAGTACTTC. It specifies CATSSQTGGDKNIQYF.

The chain joins TRBV7-8 to TRBJ2-3; D remains ambiguous. The germline gives CDR1 SGHVS, CDR2 FQNEAQ. V was shortened by 1 base and J by 5 bases, with 7 bases between the two germline ends. The CDR3 runs 13 residues. Here the CDR3 DNA reads TGTGCCAGCAGCTTAGGGGCACAAGATACGCAGTATTTT. Translating gives CASSLGAQDTQYF.

The chain is built from TRBV24-1 and TRBJ2-1; possible D gene TRBD2, 5 bases. The germline gives CDR1 KGHDR, CDR2 SFDVKD. This CDR3 spans 16 amino acids. V lost 1 base to trimming and J lost 0 bases, with 9 bases between them. The CDR3 DNA sequence: TGTGCCACCAGTGATTTTGGGAGAGCCTCCTACAATGAGCAGTTCTTC. Protein product: CATSDFGRASYNEQFF.

The V and J genes are TRBV6-1 and TRBJ1-2, with 9 bases matching TRBD1. The junction had 6 bases not matched to a gene; V was cut back by 3 bases and J by 1 base. Looked up from germline, CDR1 is MNHNS and CDR2 is SASEGT. The length of the CDR3 is 16 residues. CDR3 in amino acids: CASSDPRTGVNYGYTF. The DNA for the CDR3 is TGTGCCAGCAGTGACCCCCGGACAGGGGTTAACTATGGCTACACCTTC.

The rearrangement uses TRBV5-1 and TRBJ1-1; the D is unclear. The CDR3 runs 13 residues. Germline values: CDR1 SGHRS, CDR2 YFSETQ. Trimming left V 2 bases short and J 1 base short, with 6 bases between. CDR3 in DNA: TGCGCCAGCAGCTTTAGCACGAACACTGAAGCTTTCTTT. Protein sequence: CASSFSTNTEAFF.

V usage is TRBV29-1 and J usage is TRBJ1-3; D not resolved. The CDR3 extends over 12 amino acids. Germline CDR1 and CDR2: SQVTM and ANQGSEA. V shed 6 bases and J shed 0 bases, with 6 bases lying between them. The CDR3 DNA is TGCAGCGTCAGAAGCTCTGGAAACACCATATATTTT. Its translation is CSVRSSGNTIYF.

This chain uses TRBV12-3 or TRBV12-4 with TRBJ2-1, with 7 bases that match TRBD2. With 10 bases clipped from V and 7 bases from J, the junction kept 10 bases outside the gene matches. The CDR3 contains 13 residues. The CDR3 nucleotides read TGTGCCACCCGGGGCGGGAGTAGGAATGAGCAGTTCTTC. Translation gives CATRGGSRNEQFF.

This clone was recorded a few times. The CDR3 nucleotides read TGTGCCAGCTCACCAGACAGTGATTATGGCTACACCTTC. Its protein product is CASSPDSDYGYTF. This chain joins TRBV18 and TRBJ1-2; D is perhaps TRBD1 (5 bases). The ends were cut back, 2 bases at V and 5 bases at J, with 9 bases in the middle. Per germline, CDR1 KGHSH and CDR2 LQKENI. This CDR3 comprises 13 residues.

The table lists this clone with a few counts. V is TRBV6-7 and J is TRBJ1-3; tentative D call: TRBD1 (5 bases). TRBV6-7 falls under the ORF class, with uncertain function. The CDR3 extends over 13 amino acids. Trimming removed 7 bases from V and 0 bases from J, with 7 bases in between. The DNA of the CDR3 is TGTGCCAGCATGGGGGGCTCTGGAAACACCATATATTTT. This codes for CASMGGSGNTIYF.

The V and J genes are TRBV5-6 and TRBJ2-7, with 7 bases identical to TRBD1. Per germline, CDR1 SGHDT and CDR2 YYEEEE. The CDR3 length is 14 residues. The V gene end was trimmed by 6 bases and the J gene end by 5 bases; junction bases not matched to a gene: 11. DNA for the CDR3: TGTGCCAGCAACCCCTCCTACAGGGGACACGAGCAGTACGTC. Translation gives CASNPSYRGHEQYV.

The CDR3 sequence: CASSPRASGGFSYNEQFF. The CDR3 nucleotides are TGTGCCAGTAGTCCGAGGGCTAGCGGGGGGTTCTCCTACAATGAGCAGTTCTTC. The chain carries TRBV19 and TRBJ2-1; 11 bases are a match to TRBD2. The V and J ends lost 5 bases and 0 bases, in that order; junction bases with no gene match: 9. The CDR3 has 18 amino acids. In germline, CDR1 is LNHDA, CDR2 SQIVND (reference sequence).

V usage is TRBV3-1 (or the pseudogene TRBV3-2) and J usage is TRBJ1-2, with no clear D. The CDR3 contains 14 residues. V gave up 1 base and J gave up 4 bases, with 10 bases separating them. Germline CDR1 LGHDT, CDR2 YNNKEL (reference sequence). CDR3 sequence: CASSQVRQIYGYTF. The CDR3 DNA reads as TGTGCCAGCAGCCAAGTACGCCAGATCTATGGCTACACCTTC.

This chain connects TRBV28 to TRBJ1-4; D might be TRBD1 (5 bases). There are 15 residues in the CDR3. The germline gives CDR1 MDHEN, CDR2 SYDVKM. V was pared by 3 bases and J by 13 bases, with 21 bases between. The CDR3 nucleotides are TGTGCCAGCAGTTTCTACGGGACCGATCCTAGCGGACTGTTTTTT. This gives the protein CASSFYGTDPSGLFF.

The rearrangement links TRBV3-1 (or the pseudogene TRBV3-2) to TRBJ2-2, with a weak D call TRBD2 (6 bases). With 2 bases removed from V and 4 bases from J, the gap between germline ends came to 8 bases. The CDR3 totals 14 residues. Germline CDR1 LGHDT, CDR2 YNNKEL (reference sequence). This chain's CDR3 is CASSQIAATGELFF. DNA for the CDR3: TGTGCCAGCAGCCAAATAGCGGCCACCGGGGAGCTGTTTTTT.

The chain is built from TRBV5-5 and TRBJ1-5; D gene unclear. Germline CDR1 SGHKS, CDR2 YYEKEE (reference sequence). CDR3 size: 13 residues. V gave up 0 bases and J gave up 5 bases, with 6 bases separating them. The CDR3 is CASSLAGDQPQHF. CDR3 sequence (DNA): TGTGCCAGCAGCTTGGCCGGTGATCAGCCCCAGCATTTT.